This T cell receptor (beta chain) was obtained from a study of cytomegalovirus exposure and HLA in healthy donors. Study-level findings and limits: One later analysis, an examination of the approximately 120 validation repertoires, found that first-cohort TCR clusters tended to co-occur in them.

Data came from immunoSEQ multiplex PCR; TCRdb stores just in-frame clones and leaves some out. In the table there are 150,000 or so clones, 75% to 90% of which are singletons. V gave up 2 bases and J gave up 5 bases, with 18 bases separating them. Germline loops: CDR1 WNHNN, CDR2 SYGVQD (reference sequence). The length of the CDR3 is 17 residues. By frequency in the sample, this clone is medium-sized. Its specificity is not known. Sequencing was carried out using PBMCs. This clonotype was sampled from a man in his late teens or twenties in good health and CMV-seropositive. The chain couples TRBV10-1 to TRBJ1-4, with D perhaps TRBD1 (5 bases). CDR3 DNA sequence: TGCGCCAGCAGTGAGAAGGGGCTTTACGGGCCAAATGAAAAACTGTTTTTT. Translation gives CASSEKGLYGPNEKLFF.